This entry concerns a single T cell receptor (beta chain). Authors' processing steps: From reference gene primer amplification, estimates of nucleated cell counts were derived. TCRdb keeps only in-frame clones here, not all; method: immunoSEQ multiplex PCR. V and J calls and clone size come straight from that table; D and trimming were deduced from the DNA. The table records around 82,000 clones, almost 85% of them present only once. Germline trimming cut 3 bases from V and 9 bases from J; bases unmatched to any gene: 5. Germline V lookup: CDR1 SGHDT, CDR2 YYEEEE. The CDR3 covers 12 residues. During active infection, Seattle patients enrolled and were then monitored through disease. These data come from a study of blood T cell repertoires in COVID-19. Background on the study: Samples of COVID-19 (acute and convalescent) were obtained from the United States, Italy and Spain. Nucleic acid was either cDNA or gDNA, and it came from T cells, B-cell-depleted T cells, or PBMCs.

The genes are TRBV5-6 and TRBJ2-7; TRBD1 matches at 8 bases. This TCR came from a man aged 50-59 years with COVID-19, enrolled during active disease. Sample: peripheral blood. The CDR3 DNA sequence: TGTGCCAGCAGCTCGGACAGGGCTGGGCAGTACTTC. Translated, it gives CASSSDRAGQYF.